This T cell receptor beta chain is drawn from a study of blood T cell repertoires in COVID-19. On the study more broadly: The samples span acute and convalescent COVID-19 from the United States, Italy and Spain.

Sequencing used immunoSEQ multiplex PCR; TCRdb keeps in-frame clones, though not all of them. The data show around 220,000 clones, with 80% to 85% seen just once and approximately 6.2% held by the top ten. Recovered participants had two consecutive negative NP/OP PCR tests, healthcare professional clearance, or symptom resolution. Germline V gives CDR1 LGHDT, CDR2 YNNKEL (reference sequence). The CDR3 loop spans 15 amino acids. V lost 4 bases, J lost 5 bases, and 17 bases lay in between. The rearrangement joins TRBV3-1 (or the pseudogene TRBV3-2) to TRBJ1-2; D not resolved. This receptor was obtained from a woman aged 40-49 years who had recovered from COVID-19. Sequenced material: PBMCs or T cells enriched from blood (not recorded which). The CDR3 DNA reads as TGTGCCAGCAGCCGTCGGGAGGCAGCCCTTTATGGCTACACCTTC. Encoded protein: CASSRREAALYGYTF.